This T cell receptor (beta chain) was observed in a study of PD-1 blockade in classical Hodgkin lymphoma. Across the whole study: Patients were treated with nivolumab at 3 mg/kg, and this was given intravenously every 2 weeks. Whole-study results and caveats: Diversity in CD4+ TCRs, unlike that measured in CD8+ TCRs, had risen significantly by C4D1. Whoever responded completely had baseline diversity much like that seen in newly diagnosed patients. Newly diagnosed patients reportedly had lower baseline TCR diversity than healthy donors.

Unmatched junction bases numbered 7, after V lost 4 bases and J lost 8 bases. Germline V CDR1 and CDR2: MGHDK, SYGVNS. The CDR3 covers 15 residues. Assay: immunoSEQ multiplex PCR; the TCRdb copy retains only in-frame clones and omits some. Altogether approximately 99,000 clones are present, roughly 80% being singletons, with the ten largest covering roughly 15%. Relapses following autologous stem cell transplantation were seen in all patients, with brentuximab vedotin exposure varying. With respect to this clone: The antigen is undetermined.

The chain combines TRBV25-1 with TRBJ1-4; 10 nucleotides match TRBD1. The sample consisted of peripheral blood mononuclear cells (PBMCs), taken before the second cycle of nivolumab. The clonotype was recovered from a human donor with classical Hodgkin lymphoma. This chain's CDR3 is CASSARQGAPEKLFF. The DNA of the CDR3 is TGTGCCAGCAGTGCCAGACAGGGGGCGCCAGAAAAACTGTTTTTT.